These 5 T cell receptor beta chains were all obtained from the same sample, sequenced in a study of blood T cell repertoires in COVID-19. The assay was immunoSEQ multiplex PCR, and TCRdb's table has in-frame clones only and misses some. The sample has roughly 120,000 clones, roughly 90% seen once. The source material was peripheral blood. Receptor source: a man between 60 and 70 years old with COVID-19, enrolled during active disease.

This clone was seen a few times. The genes are TRBV2 and TRBJ1-2, with TRBD1 matching 8 bases. CDR1 and CDR2 from the germline V gene are SNHLY and FYNNEI. V trimming: 8 bases; J trimming: 0 bases; junction bases outside the gene matches: 14. The CDR3 extends over 17 amino acids. CDR3 bases: TGTGCCAGCCGAGGCTTGGACAGGGATTTTACTAACTATGGCTACACCTTC. It codes for CASRGLDRDFTNYGYTF. Filled out from reference TRBV2 and TRBJ1-2, the complete variable domain reads EPEVTQTPSHQVTQMGQEVILRCVPISNHLYFYWYRQILGQKVEFLVSFYNNEISEKSEIFDDQFSVERPDGSNFTLKIRSTKLEDSAMYFCASRGLDRDFTNYGYTFGSGTRLTVV.

In its sample, this clone was seen a few times. The J gene is TRBJ2-2, the V gene TRBV29-1; 16 positions agree with TRBD2. J gave up 3 bases and V 7 bases, and 8 bases lay outside the gene matches. In germline, CDR1 is SQVTM, CDR2 ANQGSEA. The CDR3 is 17 amino acids. CDR3 in DNA: TGCAGCGCTGGGACTAGCGGGAGGGCCATTGACACCGGGGAGCTGTTTTTT. Protein sequence: CSAGTSGRAIDTGELFF.

CDR3: CASSFSGGKETQYF. CDR3 coding DNA: TGCGCCAGCAGCTTCTCGGGGGGGAAAGAGACCCAGTACTTC. This chain uses TRBV5-1 with TRBJ2-5; 8 bases align to TRBD2. J was trimmed by 3 bases and V by 2 bases; bases with no gene match: 3. Germline-derived CDR1 and CDR2 are SGHRS and YFSETQ. This CDR3 comprises 14 residues. Supplemented by reference TRBV5-1 and TRBJ2-5, the full variable domain reads KAGVTQTPRYLIKTRGQQVTLSCSPISGHRSVSWYQQTPGQGLQFLFEYFSETQRNKGNFPGRFSGRQFSNSRSEMNVSTLELGDSALYLCASSFSGGKETQYFGPGTRLLVL.

The gene calls are TRBV9 and TRBJ2-7, with D possibly being TRBD1 (6 bases). V gave up 2 bases and J gave up 2 bases, with 11 bases separating them. Germline V CDR1 and CDR2: SGDLS, YYNGEE. The CDR3 totals 14 residues. This CDR3 reads CASSVGPGAYEQYF. The CDR3 region has the DNA TGTGCCAGCAGCGTGGGCCCAGGGGCCTACGAGCAGTACTTC.

The chain has TRBV5-1 and TRBJ1-1; perhaps TRBD1 as D (6 bases). V was pared by 7 bases and J by 5 bases, with 15 bases between. The CDR3 has 13 amino acids. Per germline, CDR1 SGHRS and CDR2 YFSETQ. In DNA, the CDR3 is TGCGCCAGCGCCGAGGGGGTCTGGACTGAAGCTTTCTTT. Residues: CASAEGVWTEAFF.